This TCR beta chain was captured by sequencing in a study of blood T cell repertoires in COVID-19. The overall study: Donors in the United States, Italy and Spain gave samples during acute or convalescent COVID-19. Sources were T cells, B-cell-depleted T cells, or PBMCs; the material itself was cDNA or gDNA.

A Seattle source enrolled patients during active infection and followed them longitudinally. Under the authors' procedure: Researchers report that nucleated cell counts were estimated from reference gene primer amplification. This table comes from immunoSEQ multiplex PCR, and its TCRdb copy is limited to in-frame clones, with some not included. V and J calls and clone size come straight from that table; D and trimming were deduced from the DNA. The sample has roughly 150,000 clones; 70% to 90% are singletons. This clonotype was sampled from a woman older than 75 with COVID-19, enrolled during active disease. Sequencing used peripheral blood.

CDR3 DNA sequence: TGTGCCACCAGCAGAGCGGGGGACAGGGGGTTCAGAGCCCTCCACTTT. Translating gives CATSRAGDRGFRALHF. This rearrangement joins TRBV15 to TRBJ1-6; 11 bases match TRBD1. CDR3 length: 16 amino acids. After removal of 1 base from V and 14 bases from J, the junction contained 10 bases not matched to a gene. CDR1 LNHNV and CDR2 YYDKDF come from the germline V gene (reference sequence). The full variable domain, in which reference TRBV15 and TRBJ1-6 provide the parts outside the CDR3, is DAMVIQNPRYQVTQFGKPVTLSCSQTLNHNVMYWYQQKSSQAPKLLFHYYDKDFNNEADTPDNFQSRRPNTSFCFLDIRSPGLGDTAMYLCATSRAGDRGFRALHFGNGTRLTVT.